Included here is one TCR beta chain sequence, with context. Germline CDR1 is SGHRS and CDR2 is YFSETQ. With 4 bases removed from V and 2 bases from J, the gap between germline ends came to 13 bases. The CDR3 is 16 amino acids. Using immunoSEQ multiplex PCR, the repertoire was profiled, and TCRdb retains in-frame clones only, with some absent. The sample has 120,000 or so clones, approximately 90% seen once; the top ten hold 5.8%. The sample originates from a study of radiation and T cells in renal cell carcinoma. About the study: Nephrectomy followed 15 Gy stereotactic body radiation by 4 weeks.

Time point denoted: blood 2 weeks post-SBRT. Treatment denoted: 15 Gy SBRT to primary tumor, nephrectomy 4 weeks later. Serial blood draws occurred at baseline and 2 and 4 weeks post-SBRT. The tumor was a clear cell renal cell carcinoma. The source of this sequence is a woman in her 70s with renal cell carcinoma. The rearrangement uses TRBV5-1 and TRBJ2-6, with TRBD1 as a possible D gene (6 bases). Sequenced here: blood, sampled from a patient whose treatment included radiotherapy and nephrectomy. The CDR3 is CASSPPGTTGANVLTF. CDR3 in DNA: TGCGCCAGCAGCCCCCCCGGGACAACTGGGGCCAACGTCCTGACTTTC.